A single sample is the source of the 11 T cell receptor beta chains below, sequenced in a study of early T cells in non-severe SARS-CoV-2 infection. TCRdb processed the 5' RACE reads anew with MiXCR; each CDR3 protein has one entry. The sample carries some 57,000 distinct CDR3 sequences, about 10% recorded once. Sequencing was done on a sample of whole blood. The receptor source for this set is an adult who was a healthcare worker with PCR-confirmed SARS-CoV-2 infection or an uninfected control (not recorded which).

At least ten counts were recorded for this clonotype. This sequence joins TRBV5-1 and TRBJ2-3; no clear D gene. The CDR3 contains 13 residues. The V end lost 5 bases, the J end lost 2 bases, and 9 bases lay between the germline ends. CDR1 and CDR2 (germline): SGHRS, YFSETQ. The DNA for the CDR3 is TGCGCCAGCAGTACTGGTGTCACAGATACGCAGTATTTT. Its protein is CASSTGVTDTQYF.

This clonotype was detected only a few times. The chain is built from TRBV2 and TRBJ2-7; 10 bases map to TRBD1. Looked up from germline, CDR1 is SNHLY and CDR2 is FYNNEI. The CDR3 is 13 residues long. The trim removed 6 bases at V and 5 bases at J, leaving 4 bases unmatched. The CDR3 DNA is TGTGCCAGCAGCTGGGACAGGGGTGACGAGCAGTACTTC. This translates into CASSWDRGDEQYF.

Note on this clonotype: With a much larger clone just one base away, this may be a read error. J is TRBJ2-7 and V is TRBV20-1, with TRBD2 matching over 11 bases. The CDR3 has 13 residues. Germline CDR1 is DFQATT and CDR2 is SNEGSKA (reference sequence). J lost 2 bases, V lost 6 bases, and 3 bases had no gene match. CDR3 in amino acids: CSAKGLAAYEQYF. CDR3 DNA: TGCAGTGCCAAGGGACTAGCGGCCTACGAGCAGTACTTC.

This clonotype was detected ten times or more. The genes are TRBV2 and TRBJ1-2; no reliable D call. Between the trimmed V and J ends, which lost 4 bases and 1 base, there was a span of 13 bases. The CDR3 spans 15 residues. Germline values: CDR1 SNHLY, CDR2 FYNNEI. CDR3 protein: CASSAPQTINYGYTF. The CDR3 nucleotides are TGTGCCAGCAGTGCTCCTCAGACTATTAACTATGGCTACACCTTC.

This clonotype has at least ten counts. The chain recombines TRBV2 with TRBJ1-6; D is ambiguous. V shed 8 bases and J shed 3 bases, with 8 bases lying between them. Germline-derived CDR1 and CDR2 are SNHLY and FYNNEI. The CDR3 runs to 13 residues. The CDR3 loop reads CASAPGYNSPLHF. CDR3 nucleotides: TGTGCCAGCGCGCCGGGCTATAATTCACCCCTCCACTTT.

The chain is built from TRBV9 and TRBJ2-1; D might be TRBD2 (5 bases). The V gene lost 7 bases and the J gene lost 10 bases, with 12 bases spanning the gap. Per the germline V gene, CDR1 is SGDLS and CDR2 is YYNGEE. The CDR3 is made up of 11 amino acids. CDR3 sequence (DNA): TGTGCCAGCCTGCTGGGCGGGGAGCAGTTCTTC. This encodes CASLLGGEQFF.

This clonotype was seen more than once but under ten times. Written as DNA, the CDR3 is TGTGCCAGCAGTTACGATTGGGGAGTTGGCTACACCTTC. This gives the protein CASSYDWGVGYTF. The chain has TRBV6-5 and TRBJ1-2; unclear D gene. Between the trimmed V and J ends, which lost 2 bases and 7 bases, there was a span of 11 bases. CDR1 is MNHEY and CDR2 is SVGAGI in the germline V gene. There are 13 residues in the CDR3.

This clonotype has at least ten counts. This rearrangement joins TRBV30 to TRBJ1-2; D is unresolved. This CDR3 contains 13 residues. V was trimmed by 0 bases and J by 3 bases, leaving 8 bases between them. Germline assignment: CDR1 GTSNPN and CDR2 SVGIG (reference sequence). The chain's CDR3 is CAWSVRRDYGYTF. For the CDR3, the DNA is TGTGCCTGGAGTGTACGACGGGACTATGGCTACACCTTC.

Many counts were recorded for this clonotype. V usage is TRBV20-1 and J usage is TRBJ2-3; 12 bases are a match to TRBD2. Germline V CDR1 and CDR2: DFQATT, SNEGSKA (reference sequence). The trim removed 6 bases at V and 4 bases at J, leaving 8 bases unmatched. The CDR3 covers 15 residues. CDR3 in amino acids: CSASSGGVVSDTQYF. The CDR3 DNA reads TGCAGTGCCTCTAGCGGGGGGGTCGTATCAGATACGCAGTATTTT.

The V and J genes are TRBV25-1 and TRBJ1-2, with D perhaps matching TRBD1 (6 bases). The ends were cut back, 3 bases at V and 0 bases at J, with 20 bases in the middle. Per the germline V gene, CDR1 is MGHDK and CDR2 is SYGVNS. The CDR3 loop spans 18 amino acids. The chain's CDR3 is CASSERGAGRTSNYGYTF. The CDR3 DNA reads as TGTGCCAGCAGTGAGCGGGGGGCAGGGCGTACCTCTAACTATGGCTACACCTTC.

In its sample, this clonotype was seen many times. The genes are TRBV12-3 or TRBV12-4 and TRBJ2-2; a possible D gene is TRBD2 (5 bases). V dropped 6 bases and J dropped 6 bases, with 14 bases sitting between them. The CDR3 totals 14 residues. CDR3 nucleotide sequence: TGTGCCAGCAGAGGGCTAGCCACAGCCGGGGAGCTGTTTTTT. Its protein is CASRGLATAGELFF.